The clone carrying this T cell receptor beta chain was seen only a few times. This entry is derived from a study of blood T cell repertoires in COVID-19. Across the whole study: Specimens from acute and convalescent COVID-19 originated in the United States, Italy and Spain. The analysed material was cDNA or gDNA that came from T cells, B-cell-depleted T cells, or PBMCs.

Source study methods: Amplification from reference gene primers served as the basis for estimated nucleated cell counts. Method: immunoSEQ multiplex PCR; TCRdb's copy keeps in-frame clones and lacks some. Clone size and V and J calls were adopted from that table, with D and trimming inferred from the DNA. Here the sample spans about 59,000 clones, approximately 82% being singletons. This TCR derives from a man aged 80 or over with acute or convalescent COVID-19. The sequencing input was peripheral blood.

The CDR3 DNA follows: TGTGCCAGCACCCTCGAGAGCTCCTATAATTCACCCCTCCACTTT. It is translated as CASTLESSYNSPLHF. This chain joins TRBV28 and TRBJ1-6; D gene uncertain. CDR1 is MDHEN and CDR2 is SYDVKM in the germline V gene. Trimming shortened V by 7 bases and J by 0 bases, and 10 bases separated the two germline ends. The CDR3 is 15 residues long.